The 12 T cell receptor beta chains reported below all come from one sample, sequenced in a study of Graves' ophthalmopathy and Graves' hyperthyroidism. Amplified material comprised TCR beta CDR3 regions derived from RNA transcripts. An initial RT-PCR round employing HTBI primers preceded a second-round multiplex PCR. TCRdb independently ran MiXCR on the multiplex PCR reads; one entry per CDR3 protein. Among about 50,000 distinct CDR3 sequences listed, roughly 47% were seen once. Input material: peripheral blood. Receptors were obtained from an adult woman with Graves' ophthalmopathy.

This sequence joins TRBV7-9 and TRBJ2-1; D may be TRBD2 (6 bases). V lost 5 bases to trimming and J lost 5 bases, with 22 bases between them. Per the germline V gene, CDR1 is SEHNR and CDR2 is FQNEAQ (reference sequence). The CDR3 runs to 17 residues. CDR3 nucleotides: TGTGCCAGCAGCCAGAACCCCCTGGGACTGGGGGACAATGAGCAGTTCTTC. Its protein product is CASSQNPLGLGDNEQFF.

This clonotype showed up many times. The CDR3 DNA is TGTGCCAGCAGCTTATCTTACCTAAGTAGCACAGATACGCAGTATTTT. Protein sequence: CASSLSYLSSTDTQYF. The chain has TRBV13 and TRBJ2-3; D unclear. The CDR3 sequence is 16 residues long. CDR1 is PRHDT and CDR2 is FYEKMQ in the germline V gene (reference sequence). V gave up 2 bases and J gave up 0 bases, with 12 bases separating them.

V gene TRBV28 combines with J gene TRBJ2-5; either TRBD1 or TRBD2 may fit D (5 bases each). Germline CDR1 and CDR2: MDHEN and SYDVKM. The CDR3 consists of 14 residues. The V and J ends lost 7 bases and 2 bases respectively, with 14 bases between them. Written as DNA, the CDR3 is TGTGCCAGCACGGTGGGGGAGATACAAGAGACCCAGTACTTC. It specifies CASTVGEIQETQYF.

This clonotype was recorded at least ten times. The rearrangement links TRBV6-2 or TRBV6-3 to TRBJ2-6, with unresolved D. Germline V gene data show CDR1 as MNHEY and CDR2 as SVGEGT. V was cut by 6 bases and J by 4 bases, with 10 bases left in between. The CDR3 sequence is 14 residues long. Written as DNA, the CDR3 is TGTGCCAGCAGAGGTTACCCCGGGGCCAACGTCCTGACTTTC. The encoded protein is CASRGYPGANVLTF.

At least ten counts were recorded for this clonotype. V and J are TRBV11-2 and TRBJ2-2, with D perhaps given as TRBD1 or TRBD2 (5 bases each). CDR3 length: 15 amino acids. Germline V gene data show CDR1 as SGHAT and CDR2 as FQNNGV. Trimming cost V 2 bases and J 0 bases, with 7 bases left between them. The chain's CDR3 is CASSLQGPNTGELFF. CDR3 in DNA: TGTGCCAGCAGCTTACAGGGACCGAACACCGGGGAGCTGTTTTTT.

In this sample, this clonotype turned up once. This chain joins TRBV2 and TRBJ2-2, with D unresolved. V gave up 8 bases and J gave up 5 bases, with 9 bases separating them. This CDR3 spans 12 amino acids. The germline V gene has CDR1 SNHLY and CDR2 FYNNEI. The CDR3 region has the DNA TGTGCCAGCGACTCCGGGACCGGGGAGCTGTTTTTT. Translated, it gives CASDSGTGELFF. The full variable domain, completed using reference TRBV2 and TRBJ2-2, is EPEVTQTPSHQVTQMGQEVILRCVPISNHLYFYWYRQILGQKVEFLVSFYNNEISEKSEIFDDQFSVERPDGSNFTLKIRSTKLEDSAMYFCASDSGTGELFFGEGSRLTVL.

This sequence joins TRBV5-4 and TRBJ2-7; TRBD1 agrees at 9 bases. V trimming: 6 bases; J trimming: 6 bases; junction bases outside the gene matches: 10. The length of the CDR3 is 14 residues. CDR1 and CDR2 (germline): SGHNT, YYREEE (reference sequence). The CDR3, as DNA: TGTGCCAGCACCCAAACAGGGGGCCCGGTCGAGCAGTACTTC. Residues: CASTQTGGPVEQYF.

This clonotype was counted at least ten times. The rearrangement joins TRBV9 to TRBJ1-5, with a tentative D call TRBD1 (6 bases). V was shortened by 4 bases and J by 4 bases, with 15 bases between the two germline ends. The CDR3 has 15 amino acids. The germline gives CDR1 SGDLS, CDR2 YYNGEE. CDR3 loop: CASSLTGHPNQPQHF. CDR3 coding DNA: TGTGCCAGCAGCCTCACAGGGCACCCAAATCAGCCCCAGCATTTT.

Many counts were recorded for this clonotype. The CDR3 here is CASASHSSYNEQFF. The CDR3 DNA reads TGTGCCAGCGCAAGTCATAGCTCCTACAATGAGCAGTTCTTC. This chain links TRBV7-9 with TRBJ2-1; D gene unclear. With 8 bases removed from V and 0 bases from J, the gap between germline ends came to 11 bases. Germline V gene lookup returns CDR1 SEHNR and CDR2 FQNEAQ (reference sequence). The CDR3 length is 14 residues.

The gene calls are TRBV6-2 or TRBV6-3 and TRBJ2-3; TRBD2 matches 16 bases. Germline CDR1 MNHEY, CDR2 SVGEGT. Trimming at V came to 8 bases and at J to 1 base, leaving 12 bases not matched to a gene. The CDR3 spans 19 residues. The CDR3, as DNA: TGTGCCAGCCGTTTCGGGACTAGCGGGAGGGTCGGGGGCACAGATACGCAGTATTTT. Translating it yields CASRFGTSGRVGGTDTQYF.

As regards this clonotype: The conserved phenylalanine or tryptophan normally closing the CDR3 is absent here, so this likely arose from a read error. The chain has TRBV12-3 or TRBV12-4 and TRBJ2-7; no clear D gene. The closer fit of TRBJ2-5 to the DNA end suggests the J call may be wrong. This CDR3 contains 11 residues. The CDR3 region is CASGEMETQYI. DNA for the CDR3: TGTGCCAGCGGTGAAATGGAGACCCAGTACATC.

To note about this clonotype: The germline gene is not matched at one end of the junction; a read error may be the cause. The chain employs TRBV19 and TRBJ2-7, with 11 bases aligning to TRBD2. The CDR3 covers 16 residues. CDR1 and CDR2 from the germline V gene are LNHDA and SQIVND (reference sequence). The CDR3 nucleotides read TGCGCCAGTAGTCACCTAGCGGGGGGTGCCTCCTACGAGCAGTACTTC. Protein: CASSHLAGGASYEQYF.